A selection of T cell receptor beta chains follows, all from one sample in a study of T cell repertoires in cytomegalovirus infection. TCRdb used MiXCR to reprocess the reads, holding one entry per CDR3 protein. The sample records roughly 80,000 distinct CDR3 sequences, more than 20% being singletons. These receptors have no identified antigens. Material: CD8+ T cells from cultured PBMCs, obtained from culture after CMV antigen stimulation. These receptors were collected from a human donor in good health (CMV status not recorded). Some clones in this sample may be carry-over from other donors' samples. Each CDR3 is given with its conserved first and last residue.

TRBV20-1 14 CSARDGRDYNEQFF
TRBV5-6 18 CASSLERMIGLPNYGYTF
TRBV27 12 CASGGNNQPQHF
TRBV7-9 13 CASSPGTIYGYTF
TRBV6-1 16 CASSAPGQGRNTEAFF
TRBV7-3 15 CASSYGAGSSYEQYF
TRBV7-9 15 CASSLVRGVSYEQYF
TRBV11-3 13 CASSFPGHKEAFF
TRBV7-4 17 CASSLDIGDPSYNEQFF
TRBV5-1 14 CASSGGEQRDEQFF